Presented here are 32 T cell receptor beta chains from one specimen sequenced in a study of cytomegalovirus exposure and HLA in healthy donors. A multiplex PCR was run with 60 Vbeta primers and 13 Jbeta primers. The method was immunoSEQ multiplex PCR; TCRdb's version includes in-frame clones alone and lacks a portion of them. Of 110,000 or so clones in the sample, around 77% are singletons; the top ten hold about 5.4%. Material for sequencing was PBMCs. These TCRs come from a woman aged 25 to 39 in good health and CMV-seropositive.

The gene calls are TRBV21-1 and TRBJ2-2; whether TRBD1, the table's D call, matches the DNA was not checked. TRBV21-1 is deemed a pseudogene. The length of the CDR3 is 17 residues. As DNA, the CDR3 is TGTGCCAGCAGCACCCGGGGACAGGTTCCCGGTACCGGGGAGCTGTTTTTT. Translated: CASSTRGQVPGTGELFF.

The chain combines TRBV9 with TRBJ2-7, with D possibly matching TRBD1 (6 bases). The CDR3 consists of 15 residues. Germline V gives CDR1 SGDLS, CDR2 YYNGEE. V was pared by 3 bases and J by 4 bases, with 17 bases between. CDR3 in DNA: TGTGCCAGCAGCGCAGGCCCGGGACAAGTATACGAGCAGTACTTC. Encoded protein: CASSAGPGQVYEQYF.

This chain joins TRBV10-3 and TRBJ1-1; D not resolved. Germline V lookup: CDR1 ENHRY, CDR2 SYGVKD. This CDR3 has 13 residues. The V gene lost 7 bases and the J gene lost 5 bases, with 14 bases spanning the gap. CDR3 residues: CAITRGSKTEAFF. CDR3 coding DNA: TGTGCCATCACCCGGGGATCGAAGACTGAAGCTTTCTTT.

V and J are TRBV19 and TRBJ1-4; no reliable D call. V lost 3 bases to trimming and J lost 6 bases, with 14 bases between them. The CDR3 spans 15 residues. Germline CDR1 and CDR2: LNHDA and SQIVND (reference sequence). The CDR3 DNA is TGTGCCAGTAGTATGGCGGCCCAGAGATATGAAAAACTGTTTTTT. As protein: CASSMAAQRYEKLFF.

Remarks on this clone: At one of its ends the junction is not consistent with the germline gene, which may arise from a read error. The DNA for the CDR3 is TGTGCCAGCTCACAAAAAACCGGGTTTGATCGGCTAACCAAAAGCATTCAGTACTTC. This gives the protein CASSQKTGFDRLTKSIQYF. The chain employs TRBV18 and TRBJ2-4; the D is unclear. The CDR3 runs to 19 residues. The germline V gene has CDR1 KGHSH and CDR2 LQKENI.

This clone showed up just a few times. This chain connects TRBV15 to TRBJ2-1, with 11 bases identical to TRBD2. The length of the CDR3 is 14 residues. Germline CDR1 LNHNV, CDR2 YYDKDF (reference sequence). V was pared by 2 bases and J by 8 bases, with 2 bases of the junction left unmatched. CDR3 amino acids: CATSRIAGGHEQFF. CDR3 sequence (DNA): TGTGCCACCAGCAGAATAGCGGGGGGGCATGAGCAGTTCTTC.

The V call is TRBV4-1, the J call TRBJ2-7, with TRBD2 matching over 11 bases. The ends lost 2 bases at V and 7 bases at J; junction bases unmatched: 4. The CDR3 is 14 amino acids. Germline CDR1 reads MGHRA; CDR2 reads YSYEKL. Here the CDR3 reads CASSQTSGRREQYF. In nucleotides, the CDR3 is TGCGCCAGCAGCCAAACTAGCGGGAGAAGGGAGCAGTACTTC.

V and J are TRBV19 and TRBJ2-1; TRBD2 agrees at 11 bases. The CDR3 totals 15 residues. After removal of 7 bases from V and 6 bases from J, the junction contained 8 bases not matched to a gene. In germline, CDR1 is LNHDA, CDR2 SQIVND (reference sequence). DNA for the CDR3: TGTGCCAGTACCCCAGGGACTAGCGGCCGCAATGAGCAGTTCTTC. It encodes CASTPGTSGRNEQFF.

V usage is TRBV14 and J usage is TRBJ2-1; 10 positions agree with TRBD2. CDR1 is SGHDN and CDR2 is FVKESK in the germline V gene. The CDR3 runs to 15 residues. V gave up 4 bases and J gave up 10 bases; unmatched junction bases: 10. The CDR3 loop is CASSPLSSGSREQFF. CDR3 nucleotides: TGTGCCAGCAGCCCCCTTTCTAGCGGGAGCAGGGAGCAGTTCTTC.

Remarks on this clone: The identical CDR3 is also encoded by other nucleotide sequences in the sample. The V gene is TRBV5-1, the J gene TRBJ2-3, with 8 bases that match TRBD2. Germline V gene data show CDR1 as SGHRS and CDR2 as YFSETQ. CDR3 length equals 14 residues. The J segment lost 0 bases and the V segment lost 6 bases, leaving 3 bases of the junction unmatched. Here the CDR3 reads CASTLAGSTDTQYF. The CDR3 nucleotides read TGCGCCAGCACCTTAGCGGGGAGCACAGATACGCAGTATTTT. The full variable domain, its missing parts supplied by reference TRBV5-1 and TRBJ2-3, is KAGVTQTPRYLIKTRGQQVTLSCSPISGHRSVSWYQQTPGQGLQFLFEYFSETQRNKGNFPGRFSGRQFSNSRSEMNVSTLELGDSALYLCASTLAGSTDTQYFGPGTRLTVL.

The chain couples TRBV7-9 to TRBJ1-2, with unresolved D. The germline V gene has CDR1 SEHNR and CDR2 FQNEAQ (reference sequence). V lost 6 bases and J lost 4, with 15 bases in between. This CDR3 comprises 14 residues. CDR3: CASRDPSGSYGYTF. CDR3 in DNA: TGTGCCAGCAGGGACCCTAGCGGTAGCTATGGCTACACCTTC.

The CDR3 DNA is TGTGCCAGCAGCTTATGGCAGGGGTCCTACGAGCAGTACTTC. Encoded protein: CASSLWQGSYEQYF. V gene TRBV7-9 combines with J gene TRBJ2-7; the D gene is possibly TRBD1 (6 bases). The ends were cut back, 2 bases at V and 1 base at J, with 9 bases in the middle. The CDR3 contains 14 residues. Germline CDR1 and CDR2: SEHNR and FQNEAQ (reference sequence).

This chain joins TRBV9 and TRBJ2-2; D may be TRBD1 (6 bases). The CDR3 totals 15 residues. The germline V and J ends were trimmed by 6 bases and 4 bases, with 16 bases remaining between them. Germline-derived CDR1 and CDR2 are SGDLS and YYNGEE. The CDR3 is CASTSDRLPTGELFF. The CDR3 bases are TGTGCCAGCACCTCAGACAGGTTACCCACCGGGGAGCTGTTTTTT.

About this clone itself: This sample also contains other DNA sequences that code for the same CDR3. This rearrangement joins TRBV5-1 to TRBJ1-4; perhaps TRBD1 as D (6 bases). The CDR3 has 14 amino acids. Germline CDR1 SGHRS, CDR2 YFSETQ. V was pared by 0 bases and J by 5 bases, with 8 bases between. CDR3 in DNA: TGCGCCAGCAGCTTGGGGACAGTGAATGAAAAACTGTTTTTT. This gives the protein CASSLGTVNEKLFF.

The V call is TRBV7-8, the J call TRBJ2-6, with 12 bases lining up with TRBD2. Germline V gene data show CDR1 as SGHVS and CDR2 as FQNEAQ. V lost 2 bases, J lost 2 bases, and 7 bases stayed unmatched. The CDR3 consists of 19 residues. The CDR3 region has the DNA TGTGCCAGCAGCTTAAGGGCTAGCGGGGGGGCGGCTGGGGCCAACGTCCTGACTTTC. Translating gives CASSLRASGGAAGANVLTF.

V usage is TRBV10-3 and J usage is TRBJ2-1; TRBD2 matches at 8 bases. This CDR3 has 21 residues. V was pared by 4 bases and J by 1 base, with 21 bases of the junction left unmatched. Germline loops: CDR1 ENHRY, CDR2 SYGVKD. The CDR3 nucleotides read TGTGCCATCAGTGGAAATACCCGGGAGGGGGTGGGAGTTTCATCCTACAATGAGCAGTTCTTC. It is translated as CAISGNTREGVGVSSYNEQFF.

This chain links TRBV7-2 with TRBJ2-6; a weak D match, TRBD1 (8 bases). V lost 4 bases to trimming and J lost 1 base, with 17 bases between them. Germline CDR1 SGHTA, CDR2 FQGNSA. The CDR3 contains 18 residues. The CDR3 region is CASSSGQGGFSGANVLTF. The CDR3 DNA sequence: TGTGCCAGCAGCTCCGGACAGGGAGGGTTTTCTGGGGCCAACGTCCTGACTTTC.

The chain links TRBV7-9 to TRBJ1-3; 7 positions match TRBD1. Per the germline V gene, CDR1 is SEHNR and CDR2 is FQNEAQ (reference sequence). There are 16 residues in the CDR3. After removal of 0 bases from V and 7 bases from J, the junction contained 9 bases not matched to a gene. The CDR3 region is CASSLAGTEGPNTIYF. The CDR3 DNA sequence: TGTGCCAGCAGCTTAGCAGGGACAGAGGGGCCCAACACCATATATTTT.

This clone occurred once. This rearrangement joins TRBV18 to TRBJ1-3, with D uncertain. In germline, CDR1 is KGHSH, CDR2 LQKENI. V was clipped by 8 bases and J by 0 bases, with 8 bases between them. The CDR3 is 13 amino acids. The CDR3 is CASTYSSGNTIYF. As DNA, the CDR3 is TGTGCCAGCACGTATAGCTCTGGAAACACCATATATTTT.

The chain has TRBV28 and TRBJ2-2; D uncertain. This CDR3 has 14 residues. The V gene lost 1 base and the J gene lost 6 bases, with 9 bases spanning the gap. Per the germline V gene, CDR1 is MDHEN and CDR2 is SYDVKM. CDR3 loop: CASSLSGRPGELFF. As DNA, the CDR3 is TGTGCCAGCAGTTTATCCGGCAGGCCCGGGGAGCTGTTTTTT. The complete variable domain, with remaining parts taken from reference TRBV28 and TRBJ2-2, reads DVKVTQSSRYLVKRTGEKVFLECVQDMDHENMFWYRQDPGLGLRLIYFSYDVKMKEKGDIPEGYSVSREKKERFSLILESASTNQTSMYLCASSLSGRPGELFFGEGSRLTVL.

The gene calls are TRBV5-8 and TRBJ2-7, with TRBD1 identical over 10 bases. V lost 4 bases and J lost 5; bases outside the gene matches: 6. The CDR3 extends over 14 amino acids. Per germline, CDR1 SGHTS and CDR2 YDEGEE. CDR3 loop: CASSAGTGVNEQYF. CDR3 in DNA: TGTGCCAGCAGCGCCGGGACAGGGGTCAACGAGCAGTACTTC.

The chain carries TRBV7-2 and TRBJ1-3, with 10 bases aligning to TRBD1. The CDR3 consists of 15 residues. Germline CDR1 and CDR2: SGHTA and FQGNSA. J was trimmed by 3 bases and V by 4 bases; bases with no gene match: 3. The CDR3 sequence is CASSWRTGGGNTIYF. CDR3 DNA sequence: TGTGCCAGCAGCTGGAGGACAGGGGGTGGAAACACCATATATTTT. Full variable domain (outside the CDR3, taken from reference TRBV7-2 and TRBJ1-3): GAGVSQSPSNKVTEKGKDVELRCDPISGHTALYWYRQSLGQGLEFLIYFQGNSAPDKSGLPSDRFSAERTGGSVSTLTIQRTQQEDSAVYLCASSWRTGGGNTIYFGEGSWLTVV.

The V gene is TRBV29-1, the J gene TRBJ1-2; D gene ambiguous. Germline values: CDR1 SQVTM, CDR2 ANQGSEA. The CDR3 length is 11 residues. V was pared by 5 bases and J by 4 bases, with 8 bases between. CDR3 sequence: CSVTLSYGYTF. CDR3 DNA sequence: TGCAGCGTTACTTTGTCCTATGGCTACACCTTC.

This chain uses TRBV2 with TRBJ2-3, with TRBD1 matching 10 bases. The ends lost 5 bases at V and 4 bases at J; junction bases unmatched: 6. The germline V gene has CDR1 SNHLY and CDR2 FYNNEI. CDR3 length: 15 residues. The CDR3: CASSSTGQGADTQYF. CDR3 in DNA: TGTGCCAGCAGTTCTACCGGACAGGGGGCAGATACGCAGTATTTT.

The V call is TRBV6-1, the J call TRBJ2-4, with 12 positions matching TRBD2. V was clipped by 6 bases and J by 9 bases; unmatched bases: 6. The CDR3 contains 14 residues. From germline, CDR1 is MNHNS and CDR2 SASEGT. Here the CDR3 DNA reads TGTGCCAGCAGCGGACTAGCGGGGAATGGCATTCAGTACTTC. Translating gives CASSGLAGNGIQYF.

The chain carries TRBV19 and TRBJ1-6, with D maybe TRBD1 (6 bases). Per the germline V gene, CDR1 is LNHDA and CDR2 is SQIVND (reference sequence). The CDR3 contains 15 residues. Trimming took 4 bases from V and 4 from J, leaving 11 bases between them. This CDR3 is CASSTGVAYNSPLHF. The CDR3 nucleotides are TGTGCCAGTAGTACAGGGGTCGCTTATAATTCACCCCTCCACTTT.

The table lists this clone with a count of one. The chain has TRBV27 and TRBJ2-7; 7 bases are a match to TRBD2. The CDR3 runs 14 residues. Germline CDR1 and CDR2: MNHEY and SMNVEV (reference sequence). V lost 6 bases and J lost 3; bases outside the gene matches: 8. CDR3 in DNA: TGTGCCAGCAGAAACCTAGCGGCGCTCTACGAGCAGTACTTC. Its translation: CASRNLAALYEQYF.

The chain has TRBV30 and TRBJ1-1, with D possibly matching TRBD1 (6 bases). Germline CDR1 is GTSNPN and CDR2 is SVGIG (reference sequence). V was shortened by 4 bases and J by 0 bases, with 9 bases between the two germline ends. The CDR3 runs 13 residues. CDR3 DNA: TGTGCCTGGACCTGGACAGTGAACACTGAAGCTTTCTTT. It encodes CAWTWTVNTEAFF. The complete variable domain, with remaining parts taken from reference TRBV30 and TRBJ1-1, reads SQTIHQWPATLVQPVGSPLSLECTVEGTSNPNLYWYRQAAGRGLQLLFYSVGIGQISSEVPQNLSASRPQDRQFILSSKKLLLSDSGFYLCAWTWTVNTEAFFGQGTRLTVV.

CDR3 loop: CATSIGLAGGYNEQFF. Here the CDR3 DNA reads TGTGCCACCAGCATTGGACTAGCGGGGGGTTACAATGAGCAGTTCTTC. V gene TRBV15 combines with J gene TRBJ2-1; 14 nucleotides line up with TRBD2. Germline V gene lookup returns CDR1 LNHNV and CDR2 YYDKDF (reference sequence). The CDR3 runs 16 residues. Trimming took 4 bases from V and 4 from J; bases not matched to a gene: 3.

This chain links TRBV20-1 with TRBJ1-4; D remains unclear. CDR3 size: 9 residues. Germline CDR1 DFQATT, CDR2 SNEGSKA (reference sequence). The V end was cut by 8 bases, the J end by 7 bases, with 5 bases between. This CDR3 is CSPLEKLFF. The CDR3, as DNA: TGCAGTCCTCTTGAAAAACTGTTTTTT.

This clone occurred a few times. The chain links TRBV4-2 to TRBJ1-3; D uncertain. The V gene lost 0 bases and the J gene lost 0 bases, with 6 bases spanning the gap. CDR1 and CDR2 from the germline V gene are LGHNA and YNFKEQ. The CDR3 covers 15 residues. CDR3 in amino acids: CASSQDPSSGNTIYF. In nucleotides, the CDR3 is TGTGCCAGCAGCCAAGATCCGAGCTCTGGAAACACCATATATTTT.

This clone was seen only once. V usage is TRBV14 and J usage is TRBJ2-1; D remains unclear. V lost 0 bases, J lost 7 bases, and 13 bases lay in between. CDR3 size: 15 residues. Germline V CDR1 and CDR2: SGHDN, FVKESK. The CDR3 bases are TGTGCCAGCAGCCAAGATACTTCTTTTCGAAATGAGCAGTTCTTC. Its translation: CASSQDTSFRNEQFF.